This T cell receptor beta chain is from a study of blood T cells in healthy people across ages. Comment on this clonotype: The antigen is undetermined.

With a J-beta primer mix and a sample-barcoded 5' primer, a second PCR ran about 7 to 12 cycles. TCRdb called the 5' RACE reads again in MiXCR, with one record for every CDR3 protein. The repertoire includes about 1,500,000 distinct CDR3 sequences, about 40% of them detected once, and 7% to 9% sits in the top ten. The CDR3 contains 16 residues. Trimming at V came to 6 bases and at J to 3 bases, leaving 10 bases not matched to a gene. General study results and limits: Unsorted PBMCs blocked a conclusive comparison of naive and antigen-experienced cells.

This TCR was recovered from a woman aged 18-29 years in good health. V is TRBV12-3 or TRBV12-4 and J is TRBJ2-3; 9 nucleotides line up with TRBD2. Sample: blood. CDR3 in amino acids: CASSVGLAYRTDTQYF. In DNA, the CDR3 is TGTGCCAGCAGCGTAGGACTAGCGTACCGGACAGATACGCAGTATTTT.